The 8 T cell receptor beta chains listed next were all sequenced from one sample in a study of CD8 T cells in Susac syndrome. RNA was extracted with the RNeasy kit, and a quantity of about 0.5 to 1 ug was reverse transcribed using random hexamers. TCRdb independently ran MiXCR on the immunoSEQ multiplex PCR reads; one entry per CDR3 protein. Of a few hundred thousand distinct CDR3 sequences in the sample, over 75% were seen once. The sample taken for sequencing was CD8+ T cells from PBMCs. Receptor source: a human donor with multiple sclerosis.

As DNA, the CDR3 is TGTGCCAGTAGTAATTGGGGACAAACGAACACCGGGGAGCTGTTTTTT. This codes for CASSNWGQTNTGELFF. This chain joins TRBV19 and TRBJ2-2; possible D gene TRBD1, 6 bases. Per the germline V gene, CDR1 is LNHDA and CDR2 is SQIVND (reference sequence). The CDR3 extends over 16 amino acids. V was cut by 4 bases and J by 0 bases, with 12 bases left in between.

CDR3 amino acids: CASSLGLAGRTGELFF. The CDR3, as DNA: TGTGCCAGCAGCCTCGGACTAGCGGGTCGTACCGGGGAGCTGTTTTTT. The chain combines TRBV5-4 with TRBJ2-2; TRBD2 aligns across 11 bases. V shed 4 bases, J shed 5 bases, and the junction held 7 bases outside the gene matches. CDR1 and CDR2 from the germline V gene are SGHNT and YYREEE (reference sequence). The CDR3 loop spans 16 amino acids.

This clonotype was observed a handful of times. The chain couples TRBV27 to TRBJ1-5; no definite D call. Trimming pared 1 base from V and 7 bases from J, leaving 5 bases between. There are 12 residues in the CDR3. Germline V CDR1 and CDR2: MNHEY, SMNVEV (reference sequence). The CDR3 region has the DNA TGTGCCAGCAGTTTATTGGGACAGCCCCAGCATTTT. Encoded protein: CASSLLGQPQHF.

The chain employs TRBV4-2 and TRBJ2-1; D not certain. CDR3 length: 14 residues. V was shortened by 1 base and J by 10 bases, with 14 bases between the two germline ends. The germline CDR1 and CDR2 sequences are LGHNA and YNFKEQ. The CDR3 region is CASSQGERPEEQFF. The CDR3 bases are TGTGCCAGCAGCCAAGGGGAACGGCCGGAGGAGCAGTTCTTC.

The chain couples TRBV25-1 to TRBJ1-3, with 7 bases fitting TRBD1. CDR1 and CDR2 (germline): MGHDK, SYGVNS. This CDR3 has 14 residues. With V trimmed by 8 bases and J by 1 base, 5 bases remained unmatched. The CDR3 DNA reads TGTGCCAGCGACCCGACAGGGTCTGGAAACACCATATATTTT. It translates to CASDPTGSGNTIYF.

The chain recombines TRBV19 with TRBJ1-2; 8 bases align to TRBD1. Germline CDR1 LNHDA, CDR2 SQIVND (reference sequence). The CDR3 sequence is 15 residues long. J gave up 8 bases and V 4 bases, and 12 bases lay outside the gene matches. The DNA for the CDR3 is TGTGCCAGTAGTACGCGCTTACAGGGGGAAGAAGGCTACACCTTC. Its translation: CASSTRLQGEEGYTF. The full variable domain, rest sourced from reference TRBV19 and TRBJ1-2, is DGGITQSPKYLFRKEGQNVTLSCEQNLNHDAMYWYRQDPGQGLRLIYYSQIVNDFQKGDIAEGYSVSREKKESFPLTVTSAQKNPTAFYLCASSTRLQGEEGYTFGSGTRLTVV.

The chain recombines TRBV7-9 with TRBJ2-1; 11 nucleotides agree with TRBD2. The germline gives CDR1 SEHNR, CDR2 FQNEAQ (reference sequence). CDR3 length: 14 residues. Trimming cost V 6 bases and J 6 bases; bases outside gene matches: 4. CDR3 sequence reads: CASSPGLAANEQFF. CDR3 DNA sequence: TGTGCCAGCAGTCCGGGACTAGCGGCCAATGAGCAGTTCTTC.

A note on this clonotype: Germline is not matched at one junction end, which may reflect a read error. This chain uses TRBV6-6 with TRBJ1-2, with 10 nucleotides matching TRBD1. This CDR3 spans 16 amino acids. The germline V gene encodes CDR1 MNHNY and CDR2 SVGAGI (reference sequence). The CDR3 nucleotides are TGTGCCAGAAGTTTTGGGACAGGGGCTTCCAACTATGGCTACACCTTC. Encoded protein: CARSFGTGASNYGYTF.